A selection of T cell receptor beta chains follows, all from one sample in a study of cytomegalovirus exposure and HLA in healthy donors. The repertoire was sequenced with immunoSEQ multiplex PCR; TCRdb's copy has only in-frame clones and lacks some. The sample includes about 66,000 clones, 97% of them seen just once. The sample was PBMCs. The receptor source for this set is a woman aged 18-30 years in good health and CMV-seropositive. The CDR3 runs from the conserved cysteine through the conserved F or W. A D gene is named only where the DNA matches it firmly. Only some rows state a clone size, as once, few, many or a class for expanded clones.

clone size,J gene,V gene,D gene,CDR3 DNA,CDR3 protein
.,TRBJ1-2,TRBV19,TRBD1,TGTGCCACCGCGGTCGAGACAGGGGGCTACGGCTACACCTTC,CATAVETGGYGYTF
once,TRBJ1-1,TRBV6-1,.,TGTGCCAGCAGTGGGGTCGGACAGAGCACTGAAGCTTTCTTT,CASSGVGQSTEAFF
.,TRBJ2-5,TRBV29-1,TRBD2,TGCAGCGTACGACTAGCGGGGAGCCAAGAGACCCAGTACTTC,CSVRLAGSQETQYF
.,TRBJ2-7,TRBV28,.,TGTGCCAGCACTCAGTCCTACGAGCAGTACTTC,CASTQSYEQYF
.,TRBJ1-2,TRBV5-8,.,TGTGCCAGCAGCTGGGCGCTCAACTATGGCTACACCTTC,CASSWALNYGYTF
.,TRBJ1-5,TRBV19,.,TGTGCCAGTAGTGTGGGCAGGGTGTATCAGCCCCAGCATTTT,CASSVGRVYQPQHF
.,TRBJ1-2,TRBV30,.,TGTGCCTGGACCCCTCTGACGGGGGGAAAATATGGCTACACCTTC,CAWTPLTGGKYGYTF
.,TRBJ2-1,TRBV30,TRBD2,TGTGCCTGGATGAGTCGCGGGAGAGAGAATGAGCAGTTCTTC,CAWMSRGRENEQFF
.,TRBJ1-2,TRBV30,.,TGTGCCTGGAGTGTACGGCAGGGTACCGCTTCTAACTATGGCTACACCTTC,CAWSVRQGTASNYGYTF
.,TRBJ1-5,TRBV28,.,TGTGCCAGCGGGGAATTAGGGGAATTAAGGGATCAGCCCCAGCATTTT,CASGELGELRDQPQHF
.,TRBJ2-1,TRBV28,.,TGTGCCAGCAGCCGGGTCGGGGGAACCTACAATGAGCAGTTCTTC,CASSRVGGTYNEQFF
.,TRBJ1-5,TRBV19,.,TGTGCCAGTAGTCGCTCTGCGAGTTCGGGCAATCAGCCCCAGCATTTT,CASSRSASSGNQPQHF
.,TRBJ2-5,TRBV5-4,.,TGTGCCAGCAGCTTGGCCCTTTCGGAAGAGACCCAGTACTTC,CASSLALSEETQYF
.,TRBJ2-7,TRBV7-3,.,TGTGCCAGCAGCTCTACAGGGGGAGGGTACGAGCAGTACTTC,CASSSTGGGYEQYF
.,TRBJ1-1,TRBV18,TRBD1,TGTGCCAGCTCACCCCGACAGGGGATGAACACTGAAGCTTTCTTT,CASSPRQGMNTEAFF
once,TRBJ2-7,TRBV6-5,.,TGTGCCAGCAGTTACTCGAACGTCCCATCGTGGGGCGAGCAGTACTTC,CASSYSNVPSWGEQYF
once,TRBJ2-2,TRBV28,TRBD2,TGTGCCAGCAGGGGGCTAGCGGCGAACACCGGGGAGCTGTTTTTT,CASRGLAANTGELFF
.,TRBJ2-3,TRBV28,TRBD2,TGTGCCAGCAGTTCGGGACTAGCGGGCACAGATACGCAGTATTTT,CASSSGLAGTDTQYF
.,TRBJ1-2,TRBV6-1,TRBD1,TGTGCCAGCAGGGTGAGACAGGGGGATGGCTACACCTTC,CASRVRQGDGYTF
.,TRBJ2-2,TRBV4-1,TRBD2,TGCGCCAGCAGCCCCCTAATAGGACTAGCGGAAGGGGGGACCGGGGAGCTGTTTTTT,CASSPLIGLAEGGTGELFF
.,TRBJ1-3,TRBV5-1,.,TGCGCCAGCAGGGACAACTCTGGAAACACCATATATTTT,CASRDNSGNTIYF
.,TRBJ1-1,TRBV19,.,TGTGCCAGTAGTATTGTGGGGGCGCCGACTGAAGCTTTCTTT,CASSIVGAPTEAFF
once,TRBJ2-7,TRBV9,TRBD1,TGTGCCAGCGCCTCGAGCCGGGACAGCCCCTACGAGCAGTACTTC,CASASSRDSPYEQYF
once,TRBJ1-2,TRBV9,.,TGTGCCAGTCATGACATGAAGTATGGCTACACCTTC,CASHDMKYGYTF
.,TRBJ1-2,TRBV7-9,TRBD1,TGTGCCAGCAGCCCTTCGGGGACAGGACTCTATGGCTACACCTTC,CASSPSGTGLYGYTF
.,TRBJ1-1,TRBV11-3,.,TGTGCCAGCAGCCAAAGGACAGTGGGAAAGGCTTTCTTT,CASSQRTVGKAFF
.,TRBJ2-1,TRBV5-1,TRBD2,TGCGCCAGCAGTTTTAGCGGGAGCCCCCCATACAATGAGCAGTTCTTC,CASSFSGSPPYNEQFF
.,TRBJ1-2,TRBV5-5,.,TGTGCCAGCAGCTTGGGACCCACCGGGGGATCCGCTCACTATGGCTACACCTTC,CASSLGPTGGSAHYGYTF
.,TRBJ2-1,TRBV19,.,TGTGCCAGTAGTATTGTACACCAACGCTACAATGAGCAGTTCTTC,CASSIVHQRYNEQFF
.,TRBJ1-1,TRBV9,TRBD1,TGTGCCAGCAGCTCGACAGGGTGGATGAACACTGAAGCTTTCTTT,CASSSTGWMNTEAFF
.,TRBJ1-1,TRBV30,TRBD1,TGTGCCTGGAGTGTCGGGGACAGGATGAACACTGAAGCTTTCTTT,CAWSVGDRMNTEAFF
.,TRBJ1-2,TRBV2,.,TGTGCCAGCAATCCGCAGGGTACCTATGGCTACACCTTC,CASNPQGTYGYTF
.,TRBJ2-5,TRBV21-1,.,TGTGCCAGCAGCAAGGGCCCCGGGACAGGCTTCATGTTTGGGACCCAGTACTTC,CASSKGPGTGFMFGTQYF
once,TRBJ2-2,TRBV19,TRBD1,TGTGCCAGCCAGCGACAGGGGCGCGGCGGGGAGCTGTTTTTT,CASQRQGRGGELFF
once,TRBJ1-2,TRBV30,.,TGTGCCTGGAGTGTGGGGCAGAGGCATGGCTACACCTTC,CAWSVGQRHGYTF
once,TRBJ2-3,TRBV2,.,TGTGCCAGCAGCGTTTTTGGGGGGAGCACAGATACGCAGTATTTT,CASSVFGGSTDTQYF
.,TRBJ2-7,TRBV4-1,TRBD2,TGCGCCAGCAGCGGGACTAGCGTCCGGGGGCTCTACGAGCAGTACTTC,CASSGTSVRGLYEQYF
.,TRBJ2-5,TRBV6-1,TRBD1,TGTGCCAGCGGAGCATATACAGGGGTAGGAGAGACCCAGTACTTC,CASGAYTGVGETQYF
.,TRBJ2-1,TRBV15,TRBD2,TGTGCCACCAAAAAGACTAGCGGGATCAATGAGCAGTTCTTC,CATKKTSGINEQFF
.,TRBJ2-1,TRBV27,TRBD2,TGTGCCGCAACGGACACGGGAGGGGAGCAGTTCTTC,CAATDTGGEQFF
.,TRBJ1-5,TRBV28,.,TGTGCCAGCAGTCCCGCATTGGGGCAGGGAAGCAATCAGCCCCAGCATTTT,CASSPALGQGSNQPQHF